A single sample is the source of the 5 T cell receptor beta chains below, sequenced in a study of blood T cell repertoires in COVID-19 (dated by TCRdb to 2020 to 2022). Receptor amplification or capture employed the immunoSEQ multiplex PCR assay. The table was pulled from immuneACCESS by TCRdb, which kept in-frame rearrangements only. Such tables lose some clones; where checked, under half of the loss comes from unresolved V genes, and the rest has no known cause. The sample table contains hundreds of thousands of clones; only one count was recorded for approximately 89% of them. Approximately 1.8% of the sample rests with the top ten. The sequenced material came from peripheral blood. These receptor sequences come from a woman between 25 and 40 years old with COVID-19, enrolled during active disease.

The gene calls are TRBV4-2 and TRBJ1-2, with D hard to call. The germline gives CDR1 LGHNA, CDR2 YNFKEQ. This CDR3 region has 15 residues. Trimming took off 0 bases at V and 7 bases at J, with 15 bases between the two ends. The chain's CDR3 is CASSQERGWGVGYTF. DNA for the CDR3: TGTGCCAGCAGCCAAGAGAGAGGCTGGGGAGTTGGCTACACCTTC.

The rearrangement joins TRBV3-1 (or the pseudogene TRBV3-2) to TRBJ2-4; tentative D call: TRBD2 (5 bases). V was pared by 1 base and J by 5 bases, with 9 bases between. Germline V gene lookup returns CDR1 LGHDT and CDR2 YNNKEL (reference sequence). This CDR3 is 14 amino acids long. The CDR3: CASSQAGGQNIQYF. In DNA, the CDR3 is TGTGCCAGCAGCCAAGCGGGCGGGCAAAACATTCAGTACTTC.

The chain is built from TRBV28 and TRBJ2-1; 9 bases match TRBD2. The germline V gene encodes CDR1 MDHEN and CDR2 SYDVKM. The CDR3 has 14 residues. The V gene end was trimmed by 1 base and the J gene end by 9 bases; junction bases not matched to a gene: 4. CDR3 DNA: TGTGCCAGCAGTTTATTGCGGGGGGGGAGTGAGCAGTTCTTC. Translated: CASSLLRGGSEQFF.

The rearrangement uses TRBV5-1 and TRBJ1-4, with TRBD1 matching 10 bases. V shed 3 bases, J shed 8 bases, and the junction held 13 bases outside the gene matches. The CDR3 has 17 amino acids. Germline V gene lookup returns CDR1 SGHRS and CDR2 YFSETQ. CDR3 bases: TGCGCCAGCAGCTCGGGCGGGACAGGGGTTTCTATGGAAAAACTGTTTTTT. Translation gives CASSSGGTGVSMEKLFF.

The V call is TRBV7-9, the J call TRBJ2-3; D remains unclear. V was shortened by 6 bases and J by 5 bases, with 9 bases between the two germline ends. CDR3 length: 12 residues. Looked up from germline, CDR1 is SEHNR and CDR2 is FQNEAQ (reference sequence). CDR3 protein: CASSPSGDTQYF. The DNA of the CDR3 is TGTGCCAGCAGTCCCTCGGGAGATACGCAGTATTTT.